One and the same sample provided the 15 T cell receptor beta chains below, sequenced in a study of shared clonotypes between healthy human individuals. Assay: immunoSEQ multiplex PCR; the TCRdb copy retains only in-frame clones and omits some. The data show some 2,100,000 clones, 90% to 95% seen once. Naivety among CD8 cells was defined by CD45RO negativity and positive CCR7 selection, thereby excluding terminally differentiated effector memory CD45RA+ cells. The specimen sequenced was naive CD8+ T cells from PBMCs. The receptors stem from a man between 18 and 35 years old in good health. Some clones in this sample may be carry-over from other donors' samples.

V usage is TRBV5-1 and J usage is TRBJ2-3; D gene unclear. CDR1 SGHRS and CDR2 YFSETQ come from the germline V gene. V lost 0 bases and J 0 bases, leaving 14 bases between the germline ends. This CDR3 has 17 amino acids. The CDR3 here is CASSLALGRLSTDTQYF. CDR3 nucleotide sequence: TGCGCCAGCAGCTTGGCCCTGGGTAGGCTGAGCACAGATACGCAGTATTTT.

This sequence joins TRBV19 and TRBJ2-6; TRBD1 matches 9 bases. V lost 5 bases, J lost 0 bases, and 8 bases stayed unmatched. The CDR3 totals 18 residues. Germline V CDR1 and CDR2: LNHDA, SQIVND (reference sequence). The CDR3 region is CASSPGQGLYSGANVLTF. The CDR3 coding sequence is TGTGCCAGTAGTCCGGGACAGGGATTATACTCTGGGGCCAACGTCCTGACTTTC. The full variable domain, its missing parts supplied by reference TRBV19 and TRBJ2-6, is DGGITQSPKYLFRKEGQNVTLSCEQNLNHDAMYWYRQDPGQGLRLIYYSQIVNDFQKGDIAEGYSVSREKKESFPLTVTSAQKNPTAFYLCASSPGQGLYSGANVLTFGAGSRLTVL.

The chain combines TRBV4-1 with TRBJ2-7, with TRBD2 identical over 9 bases. The CDR3 length is 15 residues. J lost 2 bases, V lost 4 bases, and 6 bases had no gene match. CDR1 MGHRA and CDR2 YSYEKL come from the germline V gene. The CDR3 loop reads CASSPTTSGPYEQYF. CDR3 nucleotide sequence: TGCGCCAGCAGCCCGACGACTAGCGGACCCTACGAGCAGTACTTC.

This clone was recorded only once. The same CDR3 arises from other DNA sequences in this sample as well. The gene calls are TRBV28 and TRBJ2-7; D is undetermined. This CDR3 has 12 residues. Trimming removed 1 base from V and 2 bases from J, with 3 bases in between. Germline CDR1 is MDHEN and CDR2 is SYDVKM. The DNA for the CDR3 is TGTGCCAGCAGTTTATCCCCCTACGAGCAGTACTTC. This encodes CASSLSPYEQYF.

The chain recombines TRBV2 with TRBJ1-3; no reliable D call. Trimming cost V 2 bases and J 1 base, with 9 bases left between them. The CDR3 runs 15 residues. Germline lookup yields CDR1 SNHLY and CDR2 FYNNEI. The CDR3 nucleotides are TGTGCCAGCAGTGAATTCAAGGCTTCTGGAAACACCATATATTTT. Translated: CASSEFKASGNTIYF.

The rearrangement uses TRBV27 and TRBJ1-2; TRBD1 might be the D (5 bases). The CDR3 contains 16 residues. Trimming stripped 4 bases from V and 2 bases from J, with 17 bases between. The germline V gene encodes CDR1 MNHEY and CDR2 SMNVEV (reference sequence). Here the CDR3 DNA reads TGTGCCAGCAGTTCGATTGGGGCAGAACCAAACTATGGCTACACCTTC. Its translation: CASSSIGAEPNYGYTF.

The chain is built from TRBV7-9 and TRBJ1-1, with 7 nucleotides matching TRBD1. Looked up from germline, CDR1 is SEHNR and CDR2 is FQNEAQ (reference sequence). J gave up 0 bases and V 5 bases, and 9 bases lay outside the gene matches. The CDR3 contains 16 residues. The CDR3 DNA reads as TGTGCCAGCAGCCCGGACAGGACCCTTATGAACACTGAAGCTTTCTTT. Translating it yields CASSPDRTLMNTEAFF.

The chain has TRBV6-5 and TRBJ2-3, with D unresolved. This CDR3 spans 15 amino acids. Germline V lookup: CDR1 MNHEY, CDR2 SVGAGI. Trimming removed 0 bases from V and 2 bases from J, with 9 bases in between. Written as DNA, the CDR3 is TGTGCCAGCAGTTACTCGCGGCGGCTCACAGATACGCAGTATTTT. It codes for CASSYSRRLTDTQYF.

V usage is TRBV6-5 and J usage is TRBJ1-2; 11 nucleotides line up with TRBD1. The CDR3 covers 15 residues. Germline CDR1 is MNHEY and CDR2 is SVGAGI. V shed 6 bases, J shed 3 bases, and the junction held 6 bases outside the gene matches. The CDR3 DNA reads as TGTGCCAGCAGGACAGGGGACAGGGGGTACTATGGCTACACCTTC. Translating gives CASRTGDRGYYGYTF.

The chain carries TRBV28 and TRBJ2-1; 9 bases align to TRBD1. J gave up 4 bases and V 4 bases, and 8 bases lay outside the gene matches. The length of the CDR3 is 16 residues. CDR1 is MDHEN, CDR2 SYDVKM, per germline. CDR3 region: CASSSGQGQLYNEQFF. CDR3 DNA sequence: TGTGCCAGCAGTTCCGGACAGGGGCAGCTTTACAATGAGCAGTTCTTC.

This clone was seen a few times. V usage is TRBV19 and J usage is TRBJ1-3; D gene uncertain. Trimming pared 5 bases from V and 4 bases from J, leaving 9 bases between. Per the germline V gene, CDR1 is LNHDA and CDR2 is SQIVND (reference sequence). The CDR3 sequence is 13 residues long. CDR3 nucleotide sequence: TGTGCCAGTAGTGACTATTACGGAAACACCATATATTTT. Amino acids: CASSDYYGNTIYF.

About this clone: Additional DNA sequences in this sample encode the identical CDR3. The V gene is TRBV7-9, the J gene TRBJ1-1, with D uncertain. The V gene lost 3 bases and the J gene lost 2 bases, with 7 bases spanning the gap. From germline, CDR1 is SEHNR and CDR2 FQNEAQ (reference sequence). CDR3 length: 13 amino acids. CDR3 loop: CASSFSGNTEAFF. CDR3 coding DNA: TGTGCCAGCAGCTTCTCTGGCAACACTGAAGCTTTCTTT.

Here the CDR3 DNA reads TGTGCCAGCAGCGTACTCCTCGGGACAGTCGAAGCTTTCTTT. Protein: CASSVLLGTVEAFF. This chain connects TRBV7-9 to TRBJ1-1; 7 positions match TRBD1. This CDR3 is built from 14 residues. Germline V gene sequence: CDR1 SEHNR, CDR2 FQNEAQ (reference sequence). V lost 5 bases and J lost 8; bases outside the gene matches: 11.

The chain joins TRBV5-6 to TRBJ1-1, with D possibly TRBD1 on 5 matching bases. The CDR3 is 15 amino acids. CDR1 is SGHDT, CDR2 YYEEEE, per germline. The ends were cut back, 0 bases at V and 0 bases at J, with 9 bases in the middle. CDR3 nucleotide sequence: TGTGCCAGCAGCTTGGCTCGGGGGTTGAACACTGAAGCTTTCTTT. It codes for CASSLARGLNTEAFF. Filled out from reference TRBV5-6 and TRBJ1-1, the complete variable domain reads DAGVTQSPTHLIKTRGQQVTLRCSPKSGHDTVSWYQQALGQGPQFIFQYYEEEERQRGNFPDRFSGHQFPNYSSELNVNALLLGDSALYLCASSLARGLNTEAFFGQGTRLTVV.

The rearrangement uses TRBV19 and TRBJ2-1; D might be TRBD2 (5 bases). Trimming removed 4 bases at V and 3 bases at J, with 13 bases between. The CDR3 is 15 residues long. Germline-derived CDR1 and CDR2 are LNHDA and SQIVND (reference sequence). The chain's CDR3 is CASSTTEGYYNEQFF. CDR3 DNA sequence: TGTGCCAGTAGTACCACAGAGGGATACTACAATGAGCAGTTCTTC.